The rows below give T cell receptor beta chains drawn from one sample of a study of cytomegalovirus exposure and HLA in healthy donors. Produced via immunoSEQ multiplex PCR; TCRdb's table is partial and in-frame only. The repertoire includes some 99,000 clones, approximately 71% of them detected once, and 5% to 7% sits in the top ten. The sequenced sample was PBMCs. Source of these receptors: a woman aged 70-85 years in good health and CMV-seropositive. Each CDR3 is given with its conserved first and last residue. D genes are given only for firm matches. Where a row states a size, it is once, few, many or the class of an expanded clone; other rows omit it.

J: TRBJ1-2; size: NA; length: 15; V: TRBV5-4; D: NA; CDR3: CASSPRTANYDGYTF; DNA: TGTGCCAGCAGCCCACGGACAGCTAACTATGATGGCTACACCTTC
J: TRBJ1-6; size: NA; length: 14; V: TRBV7-2; D: NA; CDR3: CASSEQGSNSPLHF; DNA: TGTGCCAGCAGCGAACAGGGATCTAATTCACCCCTCCACTTT
J: TRBJ1-2; size: NA; length: 13; V: TRBV2; D: NA; CDR3: CASSETRNYGYTF; DNA: TGTGCCAGCAGTGAAACGAGAAACTATGGCTACACCTTC
J: TRBJ2-5; size: NA; length: 14; V: TRBV5-1; D: NA; CDR3: CASSLVLYQETQYF; DNA: TGCGCCAGCAGCTTGGTTCTGTACCAAGAGACCCAGTACTTC
J: TRBJ2-1; size: many; length: 13; V: TRBV6-5; D: NA; CDR3: CASSQGQINEQFF; DNA: TGTGCCAGCAGCCAAGGACAGATCAATGAGCAGTTCTTC
J: TRBJ1-1; size: NA; length: 14; V: TRBV5-6; D: NA; CDR3: CASSFRVLNTEAFF; DNA: TGTGCCAGCAGCTTTCGGGTCTTGAACACTGAAGCTTTCTTT
J: TRBJ1-3; size: few; length: 14; V: TRBV5-1; D: TRBD1; CDR3: CASRRQGAENTIYF; DNA: TGCGCCAGCCGAAGACAGGGGGCGGAAAACACCATATATTTT
J: TRBJ2-1; size: NA; length: 15; V: TRBV5-1; D: NA; CDR3: CASSLVVRTYNEQFF; DNA: TGCGCCAGCAGCTTGGTCGTCAGGACCTACAATGAGCAGTTCTTC
J: TRBJ1-2; size: once; length: 16; V: TRBV6-5; D: TRBD1; CDR3: CASSYSYRGNNYGYTF; DNA: TGTGCCAGCAGTTACTCATACAGGGGTAACAACTATGGCTACACCTTC
J: TRBJ2-3; size: NA; length: 12; V: TRBV6-6; D: NA; CDR3: CASSYSKASDYF; DNA: TGTGCCAGCAGTTACTCGAAGGCTAGCGATTATTTT
J: TRBJ2-2; size: NA; length: 15; V: TRBV6-6; D: NA; CDR3: CASSYSDSNTGELFF; DNA: TGTGCCAGCAGTTACTCGGACAGTAACACCGGGGAGCTGTTTTTT